The entry below gives a single TCR beta chain sequence along with its context. This specimen belongs to a study of cytomegalovirus exposure and HLA in healthy donors. The CDR3 totals 14 residues. Per germline, CDR1 MNHEY and CDR2 SMNVEV (reference sequence). V was clipped by 5 bases and J by 3 bases; unmatched bases: 6. Using immunoSEQ multiplex PCR, the repertoire was profiled, and TCRdb retains in-frame clones only, with some absent. The sample consists of approximately 260,000 clones, about 86% of them appearing once. The sequence was collected from a woman younger than 35 in good health and CMV-seronegative. Sequenced material: PBMCs. The V call is TRBV27, the J call TRBJ2-7; TRBD1 aligns across 8 bases. CDR3 coding DNA: TGTGCCAGCAGTCTCGGACAGGGCAACTACGAGCAGTACTTC. Amino acid sequence: CASSLGQGNYEQYF.